The T cell receptor beta chain described here comes from a study of shared clonotypes between healthy human individuals (dated by TCRdb to the early 2020s). With respect to the entire study: A couple of women and a few men aged 18 to 49 years were included in the cohort. For each donor, CD4 naive and CD4 memory were each run on three plates, CD8 naive on two plates, and CD8 memory on one plate. The study deeply sequenced blood TCR repertoires of about 5 healthy adults to estimate repertoire size and the extent of clonotype sharing between individuals. Libraries were prepared and TCR repertoires were sequenced by different laboratories using diverse techniques, in order to increase sequencing depth and limit assay-specific biases. Between about 0.94 and 10 billion PBMCs per donor were obtained by leukapheresis. The paper as a whole reports these results and caveats: Pairwise subsampling indicated that sequencing depth was expected to affect the degree of clonotype sharing among donors. Rarefaction of sorted-subset datasets indicated incomplete sequencing despite the large sequencing depth. Sharing across several donors was observed for about 5% of naive CD4, less than 4% of naive CD8, 2% to 2.5% of memory CD4, and roughly 0.4% of memory CD8 clonotypes. Larger estimated clonotype richness was generally found for naive subsets than for memory subsets. Compared with non-shared clonotypes, clonotypes shared by all four sorted-subset donors had higher generation probabilities. Because the study included a small number of donors, the genetic and exposure-history diversity represented was limited. Sampling was restricted to blood, and TCR repertoires in tissue are likely to differ from TCR repertoires in blood.

Using the deep immunoSEQ assay, TCR CDR3 regions were amplified from genomic DNA by multiplex PCR. Extracted genomic DNA from each cell subset was distributed evenly across all wells of several immunoSEQ 96-well plates, and each plate was treated as a replicate. For sorted subsets, roughly 200 ng of genomic DNA, equivalent to tens of thousands of T cell genomes, went into each replicate PCR. The purified libraries were quantified using a Qubit 3.0 fluorometer, sized with a Bioanalyzer 2100, and then quantified again using the KAPA Library Quantification kit. Every immunoSEQ 96-well plate was sequenced on a separate single-read 150-cycle Illumina NextSeq 550 flow cell. In the original analysis: Because the immunoSEQ output included only junctional sequences and no quality scores, the filtering could not be the same as the filtering used for full-length reads. To assign V/J genes and CDR3, sequences were annotated using PyIR, a Python wrapper for IgBLAST v1.9, with IMGT germline references. Reads were filtered out if the reads had weak V/J assignments (E-value above 1e-6), no CDR3, stop codons, out-of-frame junctions, or ambiguous translated residues. V3J clonotypes were defined by identical inferred V gene, J gene, and CDR3 amino acid sequence. The percentage overlap between two repertoires was calculated by dividing the number of shared unique clonotypes by the size of the smaller repertoire. Three approaches were used to assess repertoire richness: RTK rarefaction, the Chao1 estimator, and Recon v2.1 estimates of unobserved clonotypes. Generation probabilities for all TCRbeta clonotypes obtained by the gDNA method from several donors were computed using OLGA. Entries here come from immuneACCESS through TCRdb and include only in-frame sequences with V and J called. Some clones fail to appear in such tables; in the studies checked, an unresolved V gene covers under half of the shortfall, and the cause of the remainder is unknown. That table gives V, J and clone size, and the DNA gave D and trimming. This sample comprises a few hundred thousand clones, around 97% of them detected only once. Together, the top ten hold roughly 0.05% of the sample.

The germline V and J ends show losses of 8 bases and 7 bases respectively, and no gene match explains 10 bases of the junction. Spanning cysteine to phenylalanine, the CDR3 consists of 13 amino acids. CDR3 DNA only is kept here, 39 bases in frame from base 1. Based on the germline V gene, the CDR1 and CDR2 sequences are MDHEN and SYDVKM. Donors were healthy HIV-negative adults with no recently reported acute infections or vaccinations. Every donor was a Caucasian adult residing in Nashville, Tennessee, USA. CD4+ T cells were enriched by magnetic negative selection, after which naive cells were positively selected on CD45RA and the negative fraction was taken as the memory subset. After blood collection by leukapheresis, PBMCs were isolated using Ficoll-Histopaque density gradient centrifugation and then cryopreserved in the vapor phase of liquid nitrogen. Purity and quantity of every magnetically sorted T cell population were checked by analytical flow cytometry. Each sorted fraction had its genomic DNA isolated and then quantified by UV absorbance on a Nanodrop 2000c.

In regard to this clone: The clone's antigen remains unknown. Base qualities are not provided; no much larger clone lies one nucleotide away.

Specimen: naive CD4+ T cells sorted from blood. The cell subset or site label of this sample denotes: CD45RA+ positively selected. The sequence came from a woman in her 30s in good health. Recombination joined TRBV28 with TRBJ2-7; 8 nucleotides in the junction match TRBD1. The CDR3 protein: CASSDRETGEQYF. The nucleotides are TGTGCCAGCTCGGACAGGGAGACGGGGGAGCAGTACTTC.